Included here is one T cell receptor beta chain sequence, with context. CDR3 size: 13 residues. The V gene's germline CDR1 is LGHNA and CDR2 YSLEER. V was shortened by 1 base and J by 4 bases, with 8 bases between the two germline ends. These data come from a study of T cell changes during pregnancy in multiple sclerosis. The assay was immunoSEQ multiplex PCR, and TCRdb's table has in-frame clones only and misses some. The table has about 92,000 clones, 92% seen once. This receptor was obtained from a female donor with multiple sclerosis, enrolled in a pregnancy study. The sequences come from peripheral blood, collected in the first trimester of pregnancy. V is TRBV4-3 and J is TRBJ2-7, with TRBD2 as a possible D gene (5 bases). The CDR3: CASSQVRTYEQYF. In DNA form, the CDR3 reads TGCGCCAGCAGCCAAGTCCGGACTTACGAGCAGTACTTC.